Presented here are 14 T cell receptor beta chains from one specimen sequenced in a study of cytomegalovirus exposure and HLA in healthy donors (dated by TCRdb to 2017 to 2019). The library was made by the immunoSEQ multiplex PCR assay. The multiplex PCR relied on a mix of 60 forward primers for TCR Vbeta segments and 13 reverse primers for TCR Jbeta segments. In TCRdb, the immuneACCESS table is reduced to in-frame sequences with V and J assigned. These tables do not hold every clone; where another copy was compared, an unresolved V gene accounts for under half, and the others remain unexplained. This sample is represented by over 150,000 clones; approximately 80% of them were singletons. The ten most abundant clones make up around 13% of the sample. The specimen was PBMCs. The receptors come from a man aged 30 to 39 in good health and CMV-seropositive.

This chain links TRBV7-4 with TRBJ2-7, with TRBD2 identical over 11 bases. V was clipped by 7 bases and J by 3 bases; unmatched bases: 8. Germline V gives CDR1 SGHVT, CDR2 SQSDAQ. The CDR3 consists of 15 residues. CDR3 region: CASNRLAGGYYEQYF. The CDR3, as DNA: TGTGCCAGCAACAGGCTAGCGGGAGGTTACTACGAGCAGTACTTC.

The V and J genes are TRBV30 and TRBJ2-1; possible D gene TRBD2, 6 bases. V shed 5 bases and J shed 2 bases, with 13 bases lying between them. This CDR3 region has 14 residues. Germline-derived CDR1 and CDR2 are GTSNPN and SVGIG (reference sequence). This CDR3 is CAWGRDLTYNEQFF. The DNA for the CDR3 is TGTGCCTGGGGGCGGGACCTTACCTACAATGAGCAGTTCTTC. The full variable domain, rest sourced from reference TRBV30 and TRBJ2-1, is SQTIHQWPATLVQPVGSPLSLECTVEGTSNPNLYWYRQAAGRGLQLLFYSVGIGQISSEVPQNLSASRPQDRQFILSSKKLLLSDSGFYLCAWGRDLTYNEQFFGPGTRLTVL.

This chain links TRBV29-1 with TRBJ1-4; D perhaps matches TRBD1 (6 bases). The CDR3 is made up of 13 amino acids. Per germline, CDR1 SQVTM and CDR2 ANQGSEA. V shed 4 bases and J shed 8 bases, with 14 bases lying between them. The CDR3 here is CSVGLQGPEKLFF. CDR3 nucleotide sequence: TGCAGCGTTGGATTGCAGGGGCCCGAAAAACTGTTTTTT.

The rearrangement uses TRBV5-1 and TRBJ1-6; TRBD1 matches 8 bases. Trimming removed 5 bases from V and 6 bases from J; junction bases left unmatched: 7. This CDR3 comprises 15 residues. Germline V lookup: CDR1 SGHRS, CDR2 YFSETQ. DNA of the CDR3: TGCGCCAGCAGGATCCAAGACAGGGGTAATTCACCCCTCCACTTT. The encoded protein is CASRIQDRGNSPLHF.

V usage is TRBV7-9 and J usage is TRBJ2-3, with D possibly being TRBD2 (6 bases). From germline, CDR1 is SEHNR and CDR2 FQNEAQ (reference sequence). The CDR3 loop spans 14 amino acids. V was clipped by 7 bases and J by 0 bases, with 11 bases between them. For the CDR3, the DNA is TGTGCCAGCACCCATAGCGGAAGCACAGATACGCAGTATTTT. This encodes CASTHSGSTDTQYF. The complete variable domain, with remaining parts taken from reference TRBV7-9 and TRBJ2-3, reads DTGVSQNPRHKITKRGQNVTFRCDPISEHNRLYWYRQTLGQGPEFLTYFQNEAQLEKSRLLSDRFSAERPKGSFSTLEIQRTEQGDSAMYLCASTHSGSTDTQYFGPGTRLTVL.

The gene calls are TRBV5-1 and TRBJ1-3; D perhaps matches TRBD1 (5 bases). The CDR3 has 14 residues. Trimming removed 0 bases from V and 7 bases from J, with 11 bases in between. Germline CDR1 SGHRS, CDR2 YFSETQ. CDR3 loop: CASSLDPGRNTIYF. CDR3 in DNA: TGCGCCAGCAGCTTGGATCCAGGGAGGAACACCATATATTTT.

This clone was seen a few times. The chain couples TRBV9 to TRBJ2-3, with 10 bases aligning to TRBD2. This CDR3 is built from 14 residues. Losses at the gene ends were 6 bases for V and 5 bases for J; bases not matched to a gene: 6. Per germline, CDR1 SGDLS and CDR2 YYNGEE. This CDR3 reads CASTASGSLDTQYF. The DNA for the CDR3 is TGTGCCAGCACGGCTAGCGGGAGTTTAGATACGCAGTATTTT.

In its sample, this clone was seen a few times. For the CDR3, the DNA is TGTGCCACCAGCCTTCCCGGGACACAACAAGAGACCCAGTACTTC. Residues: CATSLPGTQQETQYF. The chain employs TRBV15 and TRBJ2-5, with D perhaps TRBD1 (6 bases). Trimming shortened V by 5 bases and J by 2 bases, and 15 bases separated the two germline ends. This CDR3 is built from 15 residues. In germline, CDR1 is LNHNV, CDR2 YYDKDF (reference sequence).

V usage is TRBV6-4 and J usage is TRBJ1-2; 7 nucleotides agree with TRBD1. Germline trimming cut 4 bases from V and 4 bases from J; bases unmatched to any gene: 6. Germline CDR1 reads MRHNA; CDR2 reads SNTAGT. CDR3 length: 14 amino acids. The CDR3 reads CASSANPGGYGYTF. For the CDR3, the DNA is TGTGCCAGCAGTGCCAATCCAGGGGGCTATGGCTACACCTTC.

This clone was detected only once. The gene calls are TRBV7-3 and TRBJ2-3; possible D gene TRBD1, 5 bases. This CDR3 region has 13 residues. Germline CDR1 is SGHTA and CDR2 is FQGTGA. V gave up 10 bases and J gave up 0 bases, with 11 bases separating them. CDR3 protein: CAKDISSTDTQYF. DNA for the CDR3: TGTGCCAAGGACATTTCTAGCACAGATACGCAGTATTTT.

Only a few counts were recorded for this clone. The chain uses TRBV18 and TRBJ1-1; perhaps TRBD1 as D (5 bases). Trimming took off 6 bases at V and 2 bases at J, with 10 bases between the two ends. CDR1 and CDR2 (germline): KGHSH, LQKENI. The CDR3 runs 13 residues. The CDR3 spells CASSRQSNTEAFF. CDR3 DNA sequence: TGTGCCAGCTCCCGACAGAGCAACACTGAAGCTTTCTTT.

The V gene is TRBV6-6, the J gene TRBJ2-3; possible D gene TRBD2, 6 bases. V lost 2 bases and J 0 bases, leaving 9 bases between the germline ends. This CDR3 contains 15 residues. Germline CDR1 MNHNY, CDR2 SVGAGI (reference sequence). The CDR3 reads CASSYQDYSTDTQYF. CDR3 sequence (DNA): TGTGCCAGCAGTTACCAGGACTATAGCACAGATACGCAGTATTTT.

V and J are TRBV9 and TRBJ2-7, with 11 bases fitting TRBD2. Germline CDR1 is SGDLS and CDR2 is YYNGEE. V was clipped by 0 bases and J by 2 bases; unmatched bases: 4. This CDR3 has 16 residues. Here the CDR3 reads CASSVAPTSGTYEQYF. CDR3 nucleotides: TGTGCCAGCAGCGTAGCTCCGACTAGCGGGACCTACGAGCAGTACTTC.

V and J are TRBV6-5 and TRBJ1-1; TRBD1 is a possible D gene (6 bases). This CDR3 is 12 amino acids long. V was shortened by 10 bases and J by 5 bases, with 14 bases between the two germline ends. Per germline, CDR1 MNHEY and CDR2 SVGAGI. CDR3 amino acids: CATTSGVTEAFF. The DNA for the CDR3 is TGTGCCACTACATCAGGGGTGACTGAAGCTTTCTTT.